The 30 T cell receptor beta chains below come from one sample, sequenced in a study of control samples from healthy donors and cancer patients. TCRdb keeps only in-frame clones here, not all; method: immunoSEQ multiplex PCR. The sample carries 110,000 to 150,000 clones, 91% recorded once. The source material was blood. The receptors derive from a man aged 18 to 30 in good health.

V usage is TRBV6-5 and J usage is TRBJ2-4; 7 bases agree with TRBD1. The V segment lost 5 bases and the J segment 0 bases; nucleotides outside the gene matches: 1. Germline lookup yields CDR1 MNHEY and CDR2 SVGAGI. This CDR3 has 14 residues. The CDR3 DNA follows: TGTGCCAGCAGTACAGGGGTAGCCAAAAACATTCAGTACTTC. Translated: CASSTGVAKNIQYF.

The chain links TRBV7-3 to TRBJ1-1; no definite D call. The V end was cut by 3 bases, the J end by 1 base, with 6 bases between. The CDR3 runs 13 residues. Germline CDR1 SGHTA, CDR2 FQGTGA. The CDR3: CASSFRQNTEAFF. The CDR3 DNA reads as TGTGCCAGCAGCTTCCGACAGAACACTGAAGCTTTCTTT.

This chain uses TRBV21-1 with TRBJ1-1; TRBD1 is the table's D call, not checked against the DNA. TRBV21-1 is shown as a pseudogene. The CDR3 extends over 15 amino acids. The CDR3 region is CASSKDRRKNTEAFF. The CDR3 nucleotides read TGTGCCAGCAGCAAGGACAGGAGAAAGAACACTGAAGCTTTCTTT.

The chain uses TRBV6-5 and TRBJ2-7; the D is unclear. The CDR3 totals 15 residues. V lost 2 bases to trimming and J lost 6 bases, with 17 bases between them. Looked up from germline, CDR1 is MNHEY and CDR2 is SVGAGI. This CDR3 reads CASSYRPDSASEQYF. The CDR3 coding sequence is TGTGCCAGCAGTTACCGGCCCGATTCTGCTAGCGAGCAGTACTTC.

The V gene is TRBV18, the J gene TRBJ2-7; D gene uncertain. There are 14 residues in the CDR3. Trimming shortened V by 0 bases and J by 2 bases, and 8 bases separated the two germline ends. Germline lookup yields CDR1 KGHSH and CDR2 LQKENI. In nucleotides, the CDR3 is TGTGCCAGCTCACCACCCCATCTACCCTACGAGCAGTACTTC. It codes for CASSPPHLPYEQYF. Supplemented by reference TRBV18 and TRBJ2-7, the full variable domain reads NAGVMQNPRHLVRRRGQEARLRCSPMKGHSHVYWYRQLPEEGLKFMVYLQKENIIDESGMPKERFSAEFPKEGPSILRIQQVVRGDSAAYFCASSPPHLPYEQYFGPGTRLTVT.

A single count supports this clone. This chain's CDR3 is CASSYSSRGSQPQHF. The DNA of the CDR3 is TGTGCCAGCAGTTACAGCAGCCGGGGCTCTCAGCCCCAGCATTTT. The chain has TRBV6-6 and TRBJ1-5; weak D call: TRBD1 (5 bases). V was cut by 2 bases and J by 6 bases, with 14 bases left in between. Germline V gene data show CDR1 as MNHNY and CDR2 as SVGAGI (reference sequence). This CDR3 has 15 amino acids.

The CDR3 DNA reads TGTGCCAGCAGCTCCGCGGGCCGGAGCTATGGCTACACCTTC. It codes for CASSSAGRSYGYTF. V and J are TRBV7-9 and TRBJ1-2; D gene uncertain. Trimming stripped 4 bases from V and 4 bases from J, with 13 bases between. Germline values: CDR1 SEHNR, CDR2 FQNEAQ (reference sequence). The CDR3 totals 14 residues.

This clone was seen a single time. The V call is TRBV6-6, the J call TRBJ2-2; tentative D call: TRBD1 (6 bases). From germline, CDR1 is MNHNY and CDR2 SVGAGI (reference sequence). Trimming pared 6 bases from V and 3 bases from J, leaving 17 bases between. The CDR3 extends over 16 amino acids. The CDR3 sequence is CASRFREGGDTGELFF. CDR3 in DNA: TGTGCCAGCAGATTCAGGGAAGGGGGTGACACCGGGGAGCTGTTTTTT.

V usage is TRBV24-1 and J usage is TRBJ2-3, with D hard to call. This CDR3 comprises 13 residues. Germline values: CDR1 KGHDR, CDR2 SFDVKD. V was clipped by 3 bases and J by 6 bases, with 9 bases between them. DNA of the CDR3: TGTGCCACCAGTGATGCCTTCTGGGATACGCAGTATTTT. Its translation is CATSDAFWDTQYF.

The chain combines TRBV10-3 with TRBJ2-3; tentatively, D is TRBD1 (5 bases). CDR1 is ENHRY and CDR2 is SYGVKD in the germline V gene. This CDR3 has 18 residues. The ends were cut back, 0 bases at V and 0 bases at J, with 16 bases in the middle. The CDR3 nucleotides are TGTGCCATCAGTGAGTCAGTCGGCAGGGCACCTAGCACAGATACGCAGTATTTT. This translates into CAISESVGRAPSTDTQYF.

V gene TRBV11-2 combines with J gene TRBJ2-7; 9 bases are a match to TRBD2. The germline CDR1 and CDR2 sequences are SGHAT and FQNNGV. Trimming took 5 bases from V and 2 from J; bases not matched to a gene: 4. This CDR3 is built from 14 residues. CDR3 protein: CASSLAGSPYEQYF. DNA of the CDR3: TGTGCCAGCAGCCTAGCGGGGTCCCCCTACGAGCAGTACTTC.

This clone was counted between two and nine times. The rearrangement uses TRBV3-1 (or the pseudogene TRBV3-2) and TRBJ2-1; D remains ambiguous. V shed 4 bases and J shed 0 bases, with 10 bases lying between them. There are 15 residues in the CDR3. Germline V gene data show CDR1 as LGHDT and CDR2 as YNNKEL (reference sequence). CDR3 DNA: TGTGCCAGCAGCCCTCATCTGAGCTCCTACAATGAGCAGTTCTTC. This translates into CASSPHLSSYNEQFF.

The chain's CDR3 is CASSQDRTVGAEQYF. As DNA, the CDR3 is TGTGCCAGCAGCCAAGATAGGACAGTCGGGGCCGAGCAGTACTTC. V gene TRBV14 combines with J gene TRBJ2-7, with TRBD1 as a possible D gene (6 bases). Germline V CDR1 and CDR2: SGHDN, FVKESK. V gave up 0 bases and J gave up 6 bases, with 15 bases separating them. The CDR3 has 15 amino acids.

This chain uses TRBV6-6 with TRBJ1-5; maybe TRBD1 (5 bases). Trimming shortened V by 0 bases and J by 5 bases, and 5 bases separated the two germline ends. The CDR3 length is 13 residues. Per germline, CDR1 MNHNY and CDR2 SVGAGI (reference sequence). CDR3 nucleotide sequence: TGTGCCAGCAGTTACTCGGGGGATCAGCCCCAGCATTTT. Its translation is CASSYSGDQPQHF.

The V gene is TRBV28, the J gene TRBJ2-1, with 12 positions matching TRBD2. The CDR3 is 16 residues long. The junction had 3 bases not matched to a gene; V was cut back by 4 bases and J by 2 bases. Germline V lookup: CDR1 MDHEN, CDR2 SYDVKM. The CDR3 sequence is CASSSWTSGAYNEQFF. Written as DNA, the CDR3 is TGTGCCAGCAGTTCCTGGACTAGCGGGGCCTACAATGAGCAGTTCTTC.

The chain joins TRBV15 to TRBJ1-1; D ambiguous. Trimming stripped 6 bases from V and 7 bases from J, with 18 bases between. This CDR3 has 14 amino acids. CDR1 and CDR2 (germline): LNHNV, YYDKDF (reference sequence). In DNA form, the CDR3 reads TGTGCCACCAGTTCGGCCTCGCGGGTTTATGAAGCTTTCTTT. Protein: CATSSASRVYEAFF.

This chain uses TRBV29-1 with TRBJ2-3; D is undetermined. CDR3 length: 15 amino acids. Germline loops: CDR1 SQVTM, CDR2 ANQGSEA. V was trimmed by 3 bases and J by 2 bases, leaving 15 bases between them. DNA of the CDR3: TGCAGCGTTGAGGTGGCCCAGCCCTTCACAGATACGCAGTATTTT. Protein sequence: CSVEVAQPFTDTQYF.

This sequence joins TRBV19 and TRBJ1-6; TRBD1 matches at 7 bases. V was pared by 5 bases and J by 0 bases, with 7 bases of the junction left unmatched. Germline CDR1 LNHDA, CDR2 SQIVND (reference sequence). The CDR3 length is 17 residues. CDR3 loop: CASSDPGQSSYNSPLHF. In DNA, the CDR3 is TGTGCCAGTAGTGACCCGGGACAGAGCTCCTATAATTCACCCCTCCACTTT. The whole variable domain, filled in from reference TRBV19 and TRBJ1-6, reads DGGITQSPKYLFRKEGQNVTLSCEQNLNHDAMYWYRQDPGQGLRLIYYSQIVNDFQKGDIAEGYSVSREKKESFPLTVTSAQKNPTAFYLCASSDPGQSSYNSPLHFGNGTRLTVT.

The genes are TRBV5-1 and TRBJ2-7, with D tentatively TRBD1 (5 bases). CDR1 and CDR2 from the germline V gene are SGHRS and YFSETQ. This CDR3 spans 15 amino acids. V dropped 0 bases and J dropped 8 bases, with 18 bases sitting between them. CDR3 bases: TGCGCCAGCAGCTTGGACGGACACCGCCTTCAGCAGCAGTACTTC. It codes for CASSLDGHRLQQQYF.

V usage is TRBV27 and J usage is TRBJ1-2; TRBD1 matches 9 bases. The CDR3 spans 17 residues. Trimming took 6 bases from V and 4 from J; bases not matched to a gene: 15. Per germline, CDR1 MNHEY and CDR2 SMNVEV (reference sequence). The CDR3 DNA reads TGTGCCAGCAGAATGAGACCCCAACAGGGGGCGGGCTATGGCTACACCTTC. This encodes CASRMRPQQGAGYGYTF.

The chain employs TRBV2 and TRBJ2-3; TRBD2 agrees at 10 bases. Germline CDR1 is SNHLY and CDR2 is FYNNEI. CDR3 length equals 17 residues. The junction had 7 bases not matched to a gene; V was cut back by 3 bases and J by 1 base. The CDR3 protein is CASSDEGLADGTDTQYF. Here the CDR3 DNA reads TGTGCCAGCAGTGACGAAGGACTAGCGGATGGCACAGATACGCAGTATTTT.

This clone has a single count. J is TRBJ1-2 and V is TRBV27; D perhaps matches TRBD1 (5 bases). V was pared by 5 bases and J by 6 bases, with 16 bases between. The germline gives CDR1 MNHEY, CDR2 SMNVEV (reference sequence). This CDR3 is built from 14 residues. DNA for the CDR3: TGTGCCAGCAGTGTTTCACCAGGGAGGGATGGCTACACCTTC. Its protein product is CASSVSPGRDGYTF.

The rearrangement joins TRBV2 to TRBJ2-7, with TRBD1 as a possible D gene (5 bases). Looked up from germline, CDR1 is SNHLY and CDR2 is FYNNEI. The CDR3 has 12 residues. The V gene lost 6 bases and the J gene lost 7 bases, with 13 bases spanning the gap. The CDR3 bases are TGTGCCAGCAGACAGGACCTAGGGGAGCAGTACTTC. Protein product: CASRQDLGEQYF.

This chain links TRBV4-1 with TRBJ2-1, with D possibly matching TRBD1 (6 bases). V was clipped by 6 bases and J by 5 bases, with 14 bases between them. The CDR3 has 14 amino acids. From germline, CDR1 is MGHRA and CDR2 YSYEKL. The DNA for the CDR3 is TGCGCCAGCAGGGGAAGGGGACACAACAATGAGCAGTTCTTC. Protein product: CASRGRGHNNEQFF.

This sequence joins TRBV3-1 (or the pseudogene TRBV3-2) and TRBJ1-2; 9 bases are shared with TRBD1. Losses at the gene ends were 4 bases for V and 8 bases for J; bases not matched to a gene: 8. CDR3 length equals 14 residues. Germline CDR1 reads LGHDT; CDR2 reads YNNKEL (reference sequence). The CDR3 nucleotides are TGTGCCAGCAGCCCTATAGACAGGGGGAGAGGCTACACCTTC. This translates into CASSPIDRGRGYTF.

The gene calls are TRBV5-5 and TRBJ2-1, with 7 bases fitting TRBD1. Germline lookup yields CDR1 SGHKS and CDR2 YYEKEE (reference sequence). The CDR3 consists of 16 residues. The junction had 14 bases not matched to a gene; V was cut back by 4 bases and J by 7 bases. The CDR3 protein is CASSRSTGPRGNEQFF. The CDR3 bases are TGTGCCAGCAGCAGATCGACAGGGCCACGAGGAAATGAGCAGTTCTTC.

The chain couples TRBV5-1 to TRBJ2-5; 9 bases agree with TRBD2. V shed 7 bases and J 5 bases; nucleotides not matched to a gene: 9. The CDR3 totals 14 residues. The germline CDR1 and CDR2 sequences are SGHRS and YFSETQ. The CDR3 loop reads CASAGGRERETQYF. The CDR3 nucleotides are TGCGCCAGCGCGGGGGGGCGAGAGAGGGAGACCCAGTACTTC.

The chain joins TRBV6-5 to TRBJ2-7; 7 bases agree with TRBD2. This CDR3 has 13 amino acids. In germline, CDR1 is MNHEY, CDR2 SVGAGI. The trim removed 10 bases at V and 4 bases at J, leaving 10 bases unmatched. As DNA, the CDR3 is TGTGCCACCCCGGGACGGGGGGTATACGAGCAGTACTTC. It encodes CATPGRGVYEQYF.

V is TRBV6-2 or TRBV6-3 and J is TRBJ1-2, with D tentatively TRBD1 (5 bases). The V and J ends lost 4 bases and 2 bases respectively, with 11 bases between them. Per germline, CDR1 MNHEY and CDR2 SVGEGT. CDR3 length equals 14 residues. CDR3 sequence: CASSSPRGNYGYTF. CDR3 nucleotides: TGTGCCAGCAGTTCCCCACGGGGGAACTATGGCTACACCTTC.

The chain links TRBV5-1 to TRBJ1-1; D is undetermined. Germline V gene sequence: CDR1 SGHRS, CDR2 YFSETQ. V was clipped by 4 bases and J by 9 bases, with 19 bases between them. This CDR3 contains 14 residues. The CDR3 DNA reads TGCGCCAGCAGCCGTGAGACGGCGGACCGCAAAGCTTTCTTT. Amino acid sequence: CASSRETADRKAFF.